This is a list of T cell receptor beta chains from one sample in a study of T-cell memory formation after mild COVID-19. TCRdb independently ran MiXCR on the 5' RACE reads; one entry per CDR3 protein. The sample lists 250,000 to 350,000 distinct CDR3 sequences, about 16% occurring once. Sequenced material: PBMCs or a T cell subset sorted from them (not recorded which). These receptors were obtained from a man between 18 and 29 years old who had mild COVID-19 (a few samples of this study predate the infection). Cell type and time point are not known. Both conserved end residues are part of each CDR3. The D gene is left open where the match is weak. Rows may omit the clone size; those that give it use once, few, many or a size class.

>TRBJ2-1|TRBV7-2|many|NA|17
TGTGCCAGCAGCTTGAGCATGGGGGATCCCTCCTACAATGAGCAGTTCTTC
CASSLSMGDPSYNEQFF
>TRBJ1-1|TRBV6-5|few|NA|12
TGTGCCAGCAGGTCCCAGAGCACTGAAGCTTTCTTT
CASRSQSTEAFF
>TRBJ2-3|TRBV4-2|many|TRBD2|16
TGTGCCAGCAGCCAAGATCAGCGGGGGGGCCCAGATACGCAGTATTTT
CASSQDQRGGPDTQYF
>TRBJ2-7|TRBV6-2/TRBV6-3|NA|NA|16
TGTGCCAGCAGCCAGGAGGGTCCACCAAGCCCCTACGAGCAGTACTTC
CASSQEGPPSPYEQYF
>TRBJ2-1|TRBV7-9|many|NA|13
TGTGCCAGCAGCTTTCGGCGGGGGCATGAGCAGTTCTTC
CASSFRRGHEQFF
>TRBJ2-2|TRBV25-1|few|NA|12
TGTGCCAGCAGTGAATCCCCCGGGGAGCTGTTTTTT
CASSESPGELFF
>TRBJ2-1|TRBV11-2|NA|NA|12
TGTGCCAGCAGCCCGGCTGGGCTTGAGCAGTTCTTC
CASSPAGLEQFF
>TRBJ2-7|TRBV5-1|NA|TRBD2|15
TGCGCCAGCAGCTTGGGGACTAGCGGATTCTACGAGCAGTACTTC
CASSLGTSGFYEQYF
>TRBJ2-3|TRBV2|NA|NA|13
TGTGCCAGCGGTGCCAGGACCACAGATACGCAGTATTTT
CASGARTTDTQYF
>TRBJ1-4|TRBV7-2|NA|NA|14
TGTGCCAGCAGCTTAGGGGGGGCTAATGAAAAACTGTTTTTT
CASSLGGANEKLFF
>TRBJ1-2|TRBV6-5|few|NA|11
TGTGCCAGCATGGGTTGGGATGGCTACACCTTC
CASMGWDGYTF
>TRBJ1-1|TRBV28|NA|NA|14
TGTGCCAGCAGTTTATTAAGGGGGAACACTGAAGCTTTCTTT
CASSLLRGNTEAFF
>TRBJ2-3|TRBV20-1|few|TRBD2|14
TGCAGTAACCTTCTGACTAGCCGGAAAGATACGCAGTATTTT
CSNLLTSRKDTQYF
>TRBJ2-5|TRBV5-1|NA|TRBD1|15
TGCGCCAGCAGCTCCGGGACAGGCGCAAAAGAGACCCAGTACTTC
CASSSGTGAKETQYF
>TRBJ2-1|TRBV7-9|few|TRBD1|17
TGTGCCAGCACTCCTCGCGATCCGGGACAGGGCTACAATGAGCAGTTCTTC
CASTPRDPGQGYNEQFF
>TRBJ2-7|TRBV4-2|NA|NA|16
TGTGCCAGCAGCCAAGATGGGGCCATCCCCTCCTACGAGCAGTACTTC
CASSQDGAIPSYEQYF
>TRBJ2-6|TRBV20-1|few|TRBD1|16
TGCAGTGCTAGTCAGACAGGGAGCTCTGGGGCCAACGTCCTGACTTTC
CSASQTGSSGANVLTF
>TRBJ2-5|TRBV9|NA|TRBD2|17
TGTGCCAGCAGCGTAGGAGGTAGCGGGGGATTTCAAGAGACCCAGTACTTC
CASSVGGSGGFQETQYF
>TRBJ2-5|TRBV9|NA|TRBD1|15
TGTGCCAGCAGCGCCCCAGTAGGGGGCCGAGAGACCCAGTACTTC
CASSAPVGGRETQYF
>TRBJ1-6|TRBV5-8|few|NA|14
TGTGCCAGCAGCTTGGTACGGGGAGGTTCACCCCTCCACTTT
CASSLVRGGSPLHF
>TRBJ1-5|TRBV7-8|few|NA|14
TGTGCCAGCAGCTTGGACAGCCTCCTCCGGCCCCAGCATTTT
CASSLDSLLRPQHF
>TRBJ2-5|TRBV12-3/TRBV12-4|few|TRBD1|13
TGTGCCAGCAGAGCGACAGGGGGGGAGACCCAGTACTTC
CASRATGGETQYF
>TRBJ2-1|TRBV24-1|many|TRBD1|12
TGTGCCATTAGAGACAGGGACGATGAGCAGTTCTTC
CAIRDRDDEQFF
>TRBJ2-2|TRBV7-9|many|TRBD2|16
TGTGCCAGCAGCCCCCAGCCTAGCGGGGGAATCGGGGAGCTGTTTTTT
CASSPQPSGGIGELFF
>TRBJ2-3|TRBV14|NA|NA|15
TGTGCCAGCAGCCTTACCAGGGGAGAAACAGATACGCAGTATTTT
CASSLTRGETDTQYF
>TRBJ2-7|TRBV4-3|few|NA|14
TGCGCCAGCAGCCAAGACGGGACCACCTACGAGCAGTACTTC
CASSQDGTTYEQYF
>TRBJ1-1|TRBV20-1|NA|NA|13
TGCAGTCCCGTAGGGGCCGTCGGGACTGAAGCTTTCTTT
CSPVGAVGTEAFF
>TRBJ1-6|TRBV6-6|NA|NA|13
TGTGCCAGCAGGGGGGATAGAAATTCACCCCTCCACTTT
CASRGDRNSPLHF
>TRBJ1-2|TRBV4-3|NA|NA|14
TGCGCCAGCAGCCAAGATGGCTCTAACTATGGCTACACCTTC
CASSQDGSNYGYTF
>TRBJ1-2|TRBV5-6|many|NA|12
TGTGCCAGCAGTTTAGCCGGCTATGGCTACACCTTC
CASSLAGYGYTF
>TRBJ1-5|TRBV5-6|NA|NA|16
TGTGCCAGCAGCTTGGCCGGGGCAGGGGTCGGTCAGCCCCAGCATTTT
CASSLAGAGVGQPQHF
>TRBJ1-2|TRBV12-3/TRBV12-4|NA|NA|15
TGTGCCAGCAGTTTTCATCCCGGGGCAAACTATGGCTACACCTTC
CASSFHPGANYGYTF
>TRBJ2-1|TRBV6-2/TRBV6-3|NA|NA|18
TGTGCCAGCAGTTTCGAGACCGACAGGAGGAGCTCCTACAATGAGCAGTTCTTC
CASSFETDRRSSYNEQFF
>TRBJ2-3|TRBV5-6|few|NA|12
TGTGCCAGCGGGCAAACAGGGGATACGCAGTATTTT
CASGQTGDTQYF
>TRBJ2-5|TRBV7-2|NA|NA|14
TGTGCCAGCACCTCCCGGGGCCCCCAGGAGACCCAGTACTTC
CASTSRGPQETQYF
>TRBJ1-1|TRBV29-1|few|NA|12
TGCAGCGCCGATTGGGGCGGGACTGAAGCTTTCTTT
CSADWGGTEAFF
>TRBJ1-1|TRBV20-1|many|NA|13
TGCAGTGCTAGAGATGGGAAGGGGTCTGAAGCTTTCTTT
CSARDGKGSEAFF
>TRBJ2-3|TRBV10-3|few|NA|15
TGTGCCATCAGTGAGGACAGAGGGACCACAGATACGCAGTATTTT
CAISEDRGTTDTQYF
>TRBJ2-2|TRBV10-1|NA|NA|13
TGCGCCAGCAGTGACAACCCCGACGGGGAGCTGTTTTTT
CASSDNPDGELFF